The clone carrying this T cell receptor (beta chain) has a count of ten or more. The antigen remains undetermined. The sequenced fragment ends 3 residues before the CDR3 boundary, so the rest is inferred from the germline J gene. The data stem from a study of T cell clonality in common variable immunodeficiency. Only in-frame clones appear in the TCRdb table, and some are missing; sequencing was by immunoSEQ multiplex PCR. The sample holds more than 65,000 clones, and no clone turns up only once. Overall study results and limits: CVID subjects showed higher TCRbeta clonality than healthy controls. Common variable immunodeficiency TCR beta sequences reportedly had fewer deletions and N-nucleotide insertions.

V dropped 0 bases and J dropped 3; count of bases not matched to a gene: 1. The CDR3 covers 14 residues. Germline V gives CDR1 MRHNA, CDR2 SNTAGT. This TCR came from a person aged 18-69 years in good health. The chain employs TRBV6-4 and TRBJ2-5; TRBD2 aligns across 7 bases. The sample was peripheral blood mononuclear cells. The CDR3 DNA, read in part, is TGTGCCAGCAGTGACTCCCTAGCGGAAGAGACC. It yields the protein CASSDSLAEET. The full CDR3 reads CASSDSLAEETQYF.